This record concerns one TCR beta chain sequence. This specimen belongs to a study of cytomegalovirus exposure and HLA in healthy donors. V lost 11 bases and J 4 bases, leaving 18 bases between the germline ends. The CDR3 sequence is 13 residues long. Germline V gives CDR1 MNHNS, CDR2 SASEGT. The primer mix had 60 Vbeta and 13 Jbeta primers. Sequenced by immunoSEQ multiplex PCR; TCRdb stores in-frame clones only, minus some. This sample has under 100,000 clones, with under 80% found just once. The rearrangement links TRBV6-1 to TRBJ2-7, with D perhaps TRBD1 (6 bases). Sequencing was performed on PBMCs. The receptor was isolated from a man younger than 30 in good health and CMV-seropositive. The CDR3 region has the DNA TGTGCCGGGCAGTCAGGGGATAGGTACGAGCAGTACTTC. Its translation: CAGQSGDRYEQYF.